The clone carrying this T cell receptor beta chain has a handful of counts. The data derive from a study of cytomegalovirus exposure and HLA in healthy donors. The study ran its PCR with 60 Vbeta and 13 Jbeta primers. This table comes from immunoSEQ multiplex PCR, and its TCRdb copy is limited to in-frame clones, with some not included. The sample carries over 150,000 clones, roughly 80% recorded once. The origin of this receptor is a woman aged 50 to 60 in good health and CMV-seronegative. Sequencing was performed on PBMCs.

The DNA for the CDR3 is TGTGCCATCAGTGATGGGGCCCCGAACACCATATATTTT. Translating it yields CAISDGAPNTIYF. The V call is TRBV10-3, the J call TRBJ1-3; a possible D gene is TRBD1 (5 bases). V was pared by 3 bases and J by 7 bases, with 10 bases between. This CDR3 has 13 residues. The V gene's germline CDR1 is ENHRY and CDR2 SYGVKD.